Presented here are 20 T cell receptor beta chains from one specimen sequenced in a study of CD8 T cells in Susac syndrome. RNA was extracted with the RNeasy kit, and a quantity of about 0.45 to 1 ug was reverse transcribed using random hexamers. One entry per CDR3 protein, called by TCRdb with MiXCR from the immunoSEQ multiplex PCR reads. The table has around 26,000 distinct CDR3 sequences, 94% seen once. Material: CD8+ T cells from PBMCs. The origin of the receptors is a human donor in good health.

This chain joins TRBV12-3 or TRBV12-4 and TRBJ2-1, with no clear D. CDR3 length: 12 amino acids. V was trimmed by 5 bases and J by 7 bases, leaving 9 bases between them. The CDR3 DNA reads TGTGCCAGCAGTGCCTACAGAAATGAGCAGTTCTTC. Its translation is CASSAYRNEQFF.

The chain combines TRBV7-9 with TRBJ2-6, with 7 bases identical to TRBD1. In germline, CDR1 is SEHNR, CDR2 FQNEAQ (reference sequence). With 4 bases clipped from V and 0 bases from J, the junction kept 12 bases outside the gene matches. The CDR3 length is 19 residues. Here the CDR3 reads CASSSVTGTESSGANVLTF. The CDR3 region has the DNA TGTGCCAGCAGCTCCGTAACCGGGACAGAAAGCTCTGGGGCCAACGTCCTGACTTTC.

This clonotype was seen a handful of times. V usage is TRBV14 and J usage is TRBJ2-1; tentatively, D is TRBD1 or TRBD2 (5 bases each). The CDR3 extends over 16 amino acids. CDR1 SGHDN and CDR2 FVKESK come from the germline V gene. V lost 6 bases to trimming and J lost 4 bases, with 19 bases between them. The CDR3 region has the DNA TGTGCCAGCAGTATCCGACCCCGGGGCCCATACAATGAGCAGTTCTTC. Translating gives CASSIRPRGPYNEQFF.

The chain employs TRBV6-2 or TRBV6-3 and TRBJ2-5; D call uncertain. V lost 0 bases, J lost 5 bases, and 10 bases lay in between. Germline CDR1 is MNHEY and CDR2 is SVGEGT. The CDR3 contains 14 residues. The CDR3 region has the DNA TGTGCCAGCAGTTACTCTACTACGAAGGAGACCCAGTACTTC. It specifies CASSYSTTKETQYF.

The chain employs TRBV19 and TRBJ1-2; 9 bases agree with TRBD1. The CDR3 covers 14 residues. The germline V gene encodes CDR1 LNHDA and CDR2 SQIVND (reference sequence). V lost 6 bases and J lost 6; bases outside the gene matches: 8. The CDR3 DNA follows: TGTGCCAGTAGCGATGGACAGGGGATACATGGCTACACCTTC. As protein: CASSDGQGIHGYTF.

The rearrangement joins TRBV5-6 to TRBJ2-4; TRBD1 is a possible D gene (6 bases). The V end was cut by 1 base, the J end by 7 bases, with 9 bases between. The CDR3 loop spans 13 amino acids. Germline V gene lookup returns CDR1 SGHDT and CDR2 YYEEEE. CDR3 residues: CASSLRQGNIQYF. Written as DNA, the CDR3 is TGTGCCAGCAGCTTGCGGCAGGGGAACATTCAGTACTTC.

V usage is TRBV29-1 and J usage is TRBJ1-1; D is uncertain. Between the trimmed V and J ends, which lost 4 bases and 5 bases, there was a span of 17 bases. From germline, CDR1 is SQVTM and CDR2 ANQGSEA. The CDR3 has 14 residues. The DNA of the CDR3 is TGCAGCGTTGTTGGTCGTGAAGGGAGAACTGAAGCTTTCTTT. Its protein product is CSVVGREGRTEAFF.

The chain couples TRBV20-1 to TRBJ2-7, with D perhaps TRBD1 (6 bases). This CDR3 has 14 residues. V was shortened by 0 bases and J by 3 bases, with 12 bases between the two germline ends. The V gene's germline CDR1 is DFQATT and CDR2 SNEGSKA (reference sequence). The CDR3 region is CSARDLGRGYEQYF. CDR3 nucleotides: TGCAGTGCTAGAGATTTAGGCAGGGGCTACGAGCAGTACTTC.

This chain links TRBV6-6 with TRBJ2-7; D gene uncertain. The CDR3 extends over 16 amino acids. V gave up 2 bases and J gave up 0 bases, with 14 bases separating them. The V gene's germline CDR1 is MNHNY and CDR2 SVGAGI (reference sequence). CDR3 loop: CASSYQDHTNSYEQYF. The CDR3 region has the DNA TGTGCCAGCAGTTACCAGGACCATACAAACTCCTACGAGCAGTACTTC.

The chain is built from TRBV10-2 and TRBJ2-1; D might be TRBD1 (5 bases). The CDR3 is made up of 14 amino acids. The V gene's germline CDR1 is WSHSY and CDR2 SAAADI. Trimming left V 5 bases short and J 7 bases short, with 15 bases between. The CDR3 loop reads CASSTWTSGNEQFF. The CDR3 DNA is TGCGCCAGCAGTACTTGGACGTCAGGGAATGAGCAGTTCTTC.

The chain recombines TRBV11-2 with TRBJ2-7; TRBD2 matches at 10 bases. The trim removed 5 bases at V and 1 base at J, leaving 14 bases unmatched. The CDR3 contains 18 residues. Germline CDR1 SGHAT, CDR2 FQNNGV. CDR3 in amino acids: CASSRTTGSGGASYEQYF. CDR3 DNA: TGTGCCAGCAGCCGAACAACGGGGAGCGGGGGGGCATCCTACGAGCAGTACTTC. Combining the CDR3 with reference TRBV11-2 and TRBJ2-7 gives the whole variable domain EAGVAQSPRYKIIEKRQSVAFWCNPISGHATLYWYQQILGQGPKLLIQFQNNGVVDDSQLPKDRFSAERLKGVDSTLKIQPAKLEDSAVYLCASSRTTGSGGASYEQYFGPGTRLTVT.

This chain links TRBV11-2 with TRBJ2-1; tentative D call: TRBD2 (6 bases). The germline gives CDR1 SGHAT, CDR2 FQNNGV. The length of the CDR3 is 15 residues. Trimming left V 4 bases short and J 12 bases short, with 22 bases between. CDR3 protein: CASSSLGLATIGQFF. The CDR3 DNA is TGTGCCAGCAGCTCCCTGGGCCTAGCGACCATAGGGCAGTTCTTC.

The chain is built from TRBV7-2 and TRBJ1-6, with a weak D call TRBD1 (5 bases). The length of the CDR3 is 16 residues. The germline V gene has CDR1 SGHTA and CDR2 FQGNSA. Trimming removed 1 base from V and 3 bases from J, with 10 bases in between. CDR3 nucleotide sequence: TGTGCCAGCAGCTTAGAGACAGAGATCTATAATTCACCCCTCCACTTT. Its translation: CASSLETEIYNSPLHF.

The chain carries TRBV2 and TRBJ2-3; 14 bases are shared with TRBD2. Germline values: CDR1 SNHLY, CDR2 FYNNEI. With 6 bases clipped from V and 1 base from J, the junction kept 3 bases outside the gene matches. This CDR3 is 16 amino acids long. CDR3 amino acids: CASRRGLAGGTDTQYF. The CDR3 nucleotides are TGTGCCAGCAGGCGGGGACTAGCGGGGGGCACAGATACGCAGTATTTT.

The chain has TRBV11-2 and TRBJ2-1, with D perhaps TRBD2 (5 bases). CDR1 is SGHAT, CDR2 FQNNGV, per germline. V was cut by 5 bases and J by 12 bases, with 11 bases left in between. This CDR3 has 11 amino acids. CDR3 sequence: CASSLGLSQFF. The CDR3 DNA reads TGTGCCAGCAGCCTAGGACTCTCGCAGTTCTTC.

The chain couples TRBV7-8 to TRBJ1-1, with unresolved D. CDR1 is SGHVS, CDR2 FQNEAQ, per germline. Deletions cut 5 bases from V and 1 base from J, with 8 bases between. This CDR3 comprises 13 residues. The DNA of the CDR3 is TGTGCCAGCAGCCCGAAAAGGAACACTGAAGCTTTCTTT. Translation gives CASSPKRNTEAFF.

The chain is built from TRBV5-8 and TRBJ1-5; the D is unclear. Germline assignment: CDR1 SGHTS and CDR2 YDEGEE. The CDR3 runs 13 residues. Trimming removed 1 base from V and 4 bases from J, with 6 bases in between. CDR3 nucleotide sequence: TGTGCCAGCAGCTTGACAGAGAATCAGCCCCAGCATTTT. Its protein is CASSLTENQPQHF.

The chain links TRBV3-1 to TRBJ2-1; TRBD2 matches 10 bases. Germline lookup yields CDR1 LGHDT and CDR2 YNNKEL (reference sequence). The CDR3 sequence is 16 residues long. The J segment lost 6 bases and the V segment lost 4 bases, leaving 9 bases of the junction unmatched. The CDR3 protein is CASSLGTGTSVNEQFF. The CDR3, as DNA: TGTGCCAGCAGCCTAGGCACTGGGACTAGCGTCAATGAGCAGTTCTTC.

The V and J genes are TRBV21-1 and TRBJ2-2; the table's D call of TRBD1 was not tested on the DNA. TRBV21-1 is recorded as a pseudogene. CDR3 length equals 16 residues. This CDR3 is CASSAGTGRDTGELFF. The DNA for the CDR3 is TGTGCCAGCAGTGCCGGGACAGGGAGGGACACCGGGGAGCTGTTTTTT.

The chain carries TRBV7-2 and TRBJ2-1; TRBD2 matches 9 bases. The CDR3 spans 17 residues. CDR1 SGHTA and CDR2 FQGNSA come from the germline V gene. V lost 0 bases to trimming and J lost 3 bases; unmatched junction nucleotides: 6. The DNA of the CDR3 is TGTGCCAGCAGCTTAGCGGGTGCGGGGGGGCACTACAATGAGCAGTTCTTC. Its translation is CASSLAGAGGHYNEQFF.